This T cell receptor (beta chain) was identified during a study of blood T cells in healthy people across ages. Study as a whole: Capture via template switching afforded approximately one barcoded beta molecule per two T cells.

Regarding the study as a whole: With age, beta diversity per million T cells declined roughly linearly, significantly by 30 to 40.

Comments on this clonotype: Its antigen remains unidentified.

Every sample gave at least 6 micrograms of total RNA when it was extracted. The authors ran a second PCR of about 6 to 12 cycles using a sample-barcoded 5' primer and a J-beta primer mix. TCRdb analysed the 5' RACE reads with MiXCR anew, one entry per CDR3 protein. The table shows some 710,000 distinct CDR3 sequences, with approximately 21% occurring only once. Source material: blood. The receptor's source is a man aged 65 to 79 in good health.

CDR3 sequence: CATSRVAGTATNEKLFF. The CDR3 DNA reads as TGTGCCACCAGCAGAGTCGCAGGGACAGCAACTAATGAAAAACTGTTTTTT. The chain combines TRBV15 with TRBJ1-4; 7 nucleotides agree with TRBD1. V shed 1 base, J shed 0 bases, and the junction held 5 bases outside the gene matches. Per germline, CDR1 LNHNV and CDR2 YYDKDF (reference sequence). This CDR3 is 17 amino acids long.